The clone carrying this T cell receptor (beta chain) has at least ten counts. Its antigen is as yet unknown. Documented time point: newly diagnosed GD, antithyroid drugs for less than 3 months. Researchers made the TCR library from RNA that was extracted from PBMCs. Library construction for TCR beta used iRepertoire HTBI primers and Arm-PCR of CDR3 regions. TCRdb itself ran the multiplex PCR reads through MiXCR, one entry per CDR3 protein. The sample contains about 540,000 distinct CDR3 sequences, 13% of which appear only once. This specimen belongs to a study of regulatory T cells in long-lasting Graves disease. Broader study findings: Persistent Graves' patients showed less TCR diversity than newly diagnosed ones.

The same data also contributed to another study, on T cells in Graves' hyperthyroidism and ophthalmopathy. This second study notes: Lactation, pregnancy, other autoimmune disease or uncontrolled infection led to exclusion of patients.

The receptor was isolated from a man aged 30-40 years with Graves disease. The specimen was peripheral blood mononuclear cells (PBMCs), collected at new diagnosis, from a patient treated with antithyroid drugs.

CDR3 DNA: TGCAGTGCTAGAGGAGGGAGAGGGACAGATACGCAGTATTTT. Protein product: CSARGGRGTDTQYF. This chain joins TRBV20-1 and TRBJ2-3; possibly TRBD2 for D (5 bases). The V end was cut by 1 base, the J end by 3 bases, with 11 bases between. The germline gives CDR1 DFQATT, CDR2 SNEGSKA (reference sequence). The CDR3 contains 14 residues.